This section outlines one T cell receptor (beta chain) sequence together with its context. Antigen unknown. A read error may account for a junction end that differs from germline. The sample belongs to a study of blood T cells in healthy people across ages. This CDR3 spans 14 amino acids. CDR1 is SGHRS and CDR2 is YFSETQ in the germline V gene. The second PCR ran roughly 7 to 12 cycles with a sample-barcoded 5' primer and J-beta primers. Via MiXCR, TCRdb re-called the 5' RACE reads, giving one row per CDR3 protein. The sample yields 600,000 to 850,000 distinct CDR3 sequences, about 25% seen once. Study findings and constraints: From one million sequenced T cells, diversity estimates were lower bounds.

This same sample was also taken into another study, of T cells of mothers and their children. That study adds: For each mother, over 8 million TCR beta CDR3 reads were obtained, and for each child, around 3 million.

The sequence came from a boy younger than 18 in good health. The V call is TRBV5-1, the J call TRBJ1-1; 7 bases match TRBD1. The sequenced material came from blood. CDR3 nucleotides: TGCGCCGGCAGACTTACAGGGGATCGAACTGAAGCTTTCTTT. Translation gives CAGRLTGDRTEAFF.